This T cell receptor (beta chain) was retrieved from a study of blood T cell repertoires in COVID-19. Looking at the study overall: COVID-19 samples from acute and convalescent phases originated in the United States, Italy and Spain. The cDNA or gDNA used as material had been derived from T cells, B-cell-depleted T cells, or PBMCs.

Per the original data handling: Counts of nucleated cells, estimated from reference gene primer amplification, were obtained. Profiling relied on immunoSEQ multiplex PCR, and the TCRdb table lists in-frame clones only, not all of them. V and J calls and clone size are copied from that table; D and trimming were computed from the DNA. The sample consists of about 250,000 clones, roughly 80% of them appearing once. The CDR3 contains 12 residues. The V gene lost 5 bases and the J gene lost 2 bases, with 7 bases spanning the gap. CDR1 and CDR2 from the germline V gene are MNHEY and SVGAGI. The sample consisted of peripheral blood. The origin of this receptor is a woman aged 70 to 79 with acute or convalescent COVID-19. The gene calls are TRBV6-5 and TRBJ2-7, with TRBD2 as a possible D gene (5 bases). The CDR3 region is CASSPGTYEQYF. CDR3 sequence (DNA): TGTGCCAGCAGTCCCGGGACCTACGAGCAGTACTTC.